This T cell receptor (beta chain) was captured by sequencing in a study of T-cell memory formation after mild COVID-19. 5'RACE with constant-segment primers built TCRalpha and TCRbeta cDNA libraries with UMIs. TCRdb analysed the 5' RACE reads with MiXCR anew, one entry per CDR3 protein. The profile shows over 350,000 distinct CDR3 sequences, more than 20% of them singletons. Study-level points and caveats: Researchers report contracting CD4+ clones mostly in CM and EM, with CD8+ clones in EMRA. Day 15 to 85 contractors were CD4/CD8 balanced; later expanders leaned CD4+.

On this clonotype itself: What it binds is not known.

The V gene end was trimmed by 3 bases and the J gene end by 4 bases; junction bases not matched to a gene: 1. The CDR3 totals 14 residues. CDR1 is SGDLS and CDR2 is YYNGEE in the germline V gene. The sequenced sample consisted of PBMCs or a T cell subset sorted from them (not recorded which). This TCR came from an adult woman who had mild COVID-19 (a few samples of this study predate the infection). Cell type and time point are not known. This chain joins TRBV9 and TRBJ2-5, with 12 bases matching TRBD2. The CDR3 protein is CASSGGLAGETQYF. In DNA, the CDR3 is TGTGCCAGCAGCGGGGGACTAGCGGGAGAGACCCAGTACTTC. Looking up the rest from reference TRBV9 and TRBJ2-5 gives the full variable domain: DSGVTQTPKHLITATGQRVTLRCSPRSGDLSVYWYQQSLDQGLQFLIQYYNGEERAKGNILERFSAQQFPDLHSELNLSSLELGDSALYFCASSGGLAGETQYFGPGTRLLVL.